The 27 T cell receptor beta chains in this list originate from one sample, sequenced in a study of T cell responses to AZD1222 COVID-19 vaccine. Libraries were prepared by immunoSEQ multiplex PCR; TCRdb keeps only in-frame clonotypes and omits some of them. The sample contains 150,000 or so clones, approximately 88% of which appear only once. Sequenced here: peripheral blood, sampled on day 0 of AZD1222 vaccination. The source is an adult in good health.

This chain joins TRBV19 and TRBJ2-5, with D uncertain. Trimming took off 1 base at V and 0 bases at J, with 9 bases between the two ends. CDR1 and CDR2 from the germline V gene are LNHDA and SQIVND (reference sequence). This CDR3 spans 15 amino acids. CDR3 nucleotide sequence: TGTGCCAGTAGTATAGGGCTCAGGTACCAAGAGACCCAGTACTTC. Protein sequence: CASSIGLRYQETQYF.

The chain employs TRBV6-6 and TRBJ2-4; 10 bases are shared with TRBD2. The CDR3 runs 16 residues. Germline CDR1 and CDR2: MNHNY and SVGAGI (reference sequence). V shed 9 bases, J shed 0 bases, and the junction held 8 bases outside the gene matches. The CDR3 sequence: CASHGLAELAKNIQYF. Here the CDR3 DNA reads TGTGCCAGTCACGGACTAGCGGAACTAGCCAAAAACATTCAGTACTTC.

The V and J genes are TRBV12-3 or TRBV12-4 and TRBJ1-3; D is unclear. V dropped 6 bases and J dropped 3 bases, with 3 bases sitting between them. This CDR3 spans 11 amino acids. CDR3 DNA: TGTGCCAGCAGCTTTGGAAACACCATATATTTT. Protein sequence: CASSFGNTIYF.

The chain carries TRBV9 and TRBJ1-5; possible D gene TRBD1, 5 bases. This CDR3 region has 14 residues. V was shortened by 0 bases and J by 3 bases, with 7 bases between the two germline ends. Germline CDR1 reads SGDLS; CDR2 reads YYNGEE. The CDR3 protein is CASSVGGPNQPQHF. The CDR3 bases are TGTGCCAGCAGCGTAGGGGGCCCCAATCAGCCCCAGCATTTT.

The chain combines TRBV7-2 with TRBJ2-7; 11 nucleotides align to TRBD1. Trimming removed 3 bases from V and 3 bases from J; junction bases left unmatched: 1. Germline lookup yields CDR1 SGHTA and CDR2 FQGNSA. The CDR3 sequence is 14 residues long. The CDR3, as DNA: TGTGCCAGCAGCTTTGGGACAGGGGGCTACGAGCAGTACTTC. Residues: CASSFGTGGYEQYF.

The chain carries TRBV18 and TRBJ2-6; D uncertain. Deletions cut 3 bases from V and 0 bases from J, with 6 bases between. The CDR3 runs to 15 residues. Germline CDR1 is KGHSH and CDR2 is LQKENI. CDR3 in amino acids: CASSPTDSGANVLTF. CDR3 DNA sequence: TGTGCCAGCTCACCCACAGACTCTGGGGCCAACGTCCTGACTTTC.

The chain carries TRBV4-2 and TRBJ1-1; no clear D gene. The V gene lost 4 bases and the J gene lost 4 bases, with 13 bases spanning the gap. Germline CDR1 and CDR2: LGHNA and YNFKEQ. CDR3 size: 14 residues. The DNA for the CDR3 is TGTGCCAGCAGCCCCGGGAGTCTGGGCACTGAAGCTTTCTTT. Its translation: CASSPGSLGTEAFF.

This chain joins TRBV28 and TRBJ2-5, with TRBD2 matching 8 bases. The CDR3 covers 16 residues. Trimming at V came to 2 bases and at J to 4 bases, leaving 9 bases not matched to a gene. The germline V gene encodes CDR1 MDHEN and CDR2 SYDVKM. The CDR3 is CASSLASGGRPETQYF. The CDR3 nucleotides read TGTGCCAGCAGTTTAGCGAGCGGGGGCCGACCAGAGACCCAGTACTTC.

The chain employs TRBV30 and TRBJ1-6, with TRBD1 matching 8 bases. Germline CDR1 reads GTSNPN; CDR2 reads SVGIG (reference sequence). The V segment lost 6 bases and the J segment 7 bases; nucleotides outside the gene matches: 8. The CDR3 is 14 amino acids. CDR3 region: CACLLTGANSPLHF. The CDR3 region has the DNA TGTGCCTGCCTCCTGACAGGGGCCAATTCACCCCTCCACTTT.

Here the CDR3 reads CASSLAHGSNQPQHF. The DNA of the CDR3 is TGTGCCAGCAGCTTAGCGCACGGGTCCAATCAGCCCCAGCATTTT. This chain joins TRBV7-2 and TRBJ1-5, with D uncertain. The CDR3 loop spans 15 amino acids. Germline CDR1 and CDR2: SGHTA and FQGNSA. Deletions cut 0 bases from V and 3 bases from J, with 9 bases between.

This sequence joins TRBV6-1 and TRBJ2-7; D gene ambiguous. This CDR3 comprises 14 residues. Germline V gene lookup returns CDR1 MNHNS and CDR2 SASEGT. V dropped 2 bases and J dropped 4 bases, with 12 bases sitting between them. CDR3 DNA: TGTGCCAGCAGTGAACTAGTGGAATTATACGAGCAGTACTTC. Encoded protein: CASSELVELYEQYF.

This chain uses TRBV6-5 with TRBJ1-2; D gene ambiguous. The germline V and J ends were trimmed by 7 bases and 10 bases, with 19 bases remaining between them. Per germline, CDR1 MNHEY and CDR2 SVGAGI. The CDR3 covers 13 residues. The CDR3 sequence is CASKEGQARAYTF. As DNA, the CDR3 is TGTGCCAGCAAGGAAGGGCAGGCAAGAGCCTACACCTTC.

CDR3 sequence reads: CASSKARAPQHF. The CDR3 bases are TGTGCCAGTAGTAAAGCCCGGGCGCCCCAGCATTTT. This rearrangement joins TRBV19 to TRBJ1-5; the D is unclear. Trimming took off 4 bases at V and 9 bases at J, with 10 bases between the two ends. The V gene's germline CDR1 is LNHDA and CDR2 SQIVND (reference sequence). This CDR3 contains 12 residues.

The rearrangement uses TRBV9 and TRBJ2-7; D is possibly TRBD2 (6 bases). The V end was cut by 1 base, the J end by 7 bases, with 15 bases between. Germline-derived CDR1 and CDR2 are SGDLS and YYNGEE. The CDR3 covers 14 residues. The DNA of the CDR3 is TGTGCCAGCAGCGTACAGGACTACCCCTTGGAGCAGTACTTC. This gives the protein CASSVQDYPLEQYF.

CDR3: CASSLKATSGNTIYF. Written as DNA, the CDR3 is TGTGCCAGCAGCCTTAAAGCGACCTCTGGAAACACCATATATTTT. J is TRBJ1-3 and V is TRBV14, with D hard to call. The germline CDR1 and CDR2 sequences are SGHDN and FVKESK. V lost 4 bases and J lost 0, with 10 bases in between. The CDR3 spans 15 residues.

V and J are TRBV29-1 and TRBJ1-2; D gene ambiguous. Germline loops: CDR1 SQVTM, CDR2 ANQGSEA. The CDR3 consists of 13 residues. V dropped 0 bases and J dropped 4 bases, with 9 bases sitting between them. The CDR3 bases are TGCAGCGTTGAAGAGGGTCTGAGCTATGGCTACACCTTC. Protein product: CSVEEGLSYGYTF.

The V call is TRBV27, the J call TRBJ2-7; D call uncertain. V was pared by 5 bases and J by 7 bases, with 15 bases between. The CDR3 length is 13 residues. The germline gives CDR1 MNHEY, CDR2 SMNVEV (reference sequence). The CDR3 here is CASSPRWLVEQYF. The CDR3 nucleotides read TGTGCCAGCAGTCCCCGGTGGCTAGTAGAGCAGTACTTC.

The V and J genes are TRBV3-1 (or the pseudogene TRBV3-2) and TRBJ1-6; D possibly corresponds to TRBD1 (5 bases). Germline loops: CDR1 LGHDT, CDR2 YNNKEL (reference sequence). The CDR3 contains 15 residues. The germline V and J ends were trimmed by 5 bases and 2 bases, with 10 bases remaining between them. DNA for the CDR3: TGTGCCAGCAGCTCCCGGGGGACCTATAATTCACCCCTCCACTTT. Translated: CASSSRGTYNSPLHF.

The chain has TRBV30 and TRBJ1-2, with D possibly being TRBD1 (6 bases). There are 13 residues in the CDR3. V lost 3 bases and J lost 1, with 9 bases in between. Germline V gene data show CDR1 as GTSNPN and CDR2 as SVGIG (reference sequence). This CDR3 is CAWRTGFNYGYTF. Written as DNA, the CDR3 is TGTGCCTGGAGAACAGGGTTTAACTATGGCTACACCTTC.

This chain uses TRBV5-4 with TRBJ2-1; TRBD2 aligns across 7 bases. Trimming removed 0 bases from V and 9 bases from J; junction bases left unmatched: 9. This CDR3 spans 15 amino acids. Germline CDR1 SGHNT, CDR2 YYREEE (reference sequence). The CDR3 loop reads CASSLVRAGSGEQFF. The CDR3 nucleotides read TGTGCCAGCAGCTTGGTGCGAGCGGGGTCTGGTGAGCAGTTCTTC.

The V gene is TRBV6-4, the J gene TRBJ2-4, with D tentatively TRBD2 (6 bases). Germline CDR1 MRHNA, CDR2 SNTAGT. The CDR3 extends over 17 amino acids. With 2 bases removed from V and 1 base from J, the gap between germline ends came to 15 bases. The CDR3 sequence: CASSDGIRGRAKNIQYF. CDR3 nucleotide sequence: TGTGCCAGCAGTGACGGTATCCGGGGGAGGGCCAAAAACATTCAGTACTTC.

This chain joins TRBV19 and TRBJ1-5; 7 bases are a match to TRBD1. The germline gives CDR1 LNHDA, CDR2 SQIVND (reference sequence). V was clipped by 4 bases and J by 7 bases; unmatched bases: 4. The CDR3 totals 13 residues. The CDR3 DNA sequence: TGTGCCAGTAGTAGGGACAGTTTCCAGCCCCAGCATTTT. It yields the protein CASSRDSFQPQHF.

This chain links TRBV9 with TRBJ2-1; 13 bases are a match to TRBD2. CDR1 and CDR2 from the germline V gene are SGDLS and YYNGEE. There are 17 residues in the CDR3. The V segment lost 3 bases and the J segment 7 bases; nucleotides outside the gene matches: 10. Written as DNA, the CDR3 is TGTGCCAGCAGCGCCGAGGTGGGACTAGCGGGATTTAATGAGCAGTTCTTC. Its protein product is CASSAEVGLAGFNEQFF.

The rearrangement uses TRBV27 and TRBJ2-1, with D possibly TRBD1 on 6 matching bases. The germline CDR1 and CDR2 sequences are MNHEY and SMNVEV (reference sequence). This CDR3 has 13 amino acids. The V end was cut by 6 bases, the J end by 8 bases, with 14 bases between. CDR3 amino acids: CASRNAGVYEQFF. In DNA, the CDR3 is TGTGCCAGCAGGAACGCAGGGGTATATGAGCAGTTCTTC.

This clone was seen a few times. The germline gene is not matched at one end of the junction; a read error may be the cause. The CDR3 here is CASSVSTGSYEQYF. The CDR3 coding sequence is TGTGCTAGCAGCGTGAGCACAGGGAGCTACGAGCAGTACTTC. The rearrangement uses TRBV7-7 and TRBJ2-7, with a tentative D call TRBD1 (6 bases). This CDR3 comprises 14 residues. Germline V gene data show CDR1 as SSHAT and CDR2 as FNYEAQ (reference sequence).

CDR3 bases: TGTGCCAGCAGTTTTACAGGGTCGTACCAGCCCCAGCATTTT. This sequence encodes CASSFTGSYQPQHF. This rearrangement joins TRBV27 to TRBJ1-5, with a possible D match to TRBD1 (6 bases). The CDR3 consists of 14 residues. Per the germline V gene, CDR1 is MNHEY and CDR2 is SMNVEV (reference sequence). The V end lost 3 bases, the J end lost 7 bases, and 13 bases lay between the germline ends.

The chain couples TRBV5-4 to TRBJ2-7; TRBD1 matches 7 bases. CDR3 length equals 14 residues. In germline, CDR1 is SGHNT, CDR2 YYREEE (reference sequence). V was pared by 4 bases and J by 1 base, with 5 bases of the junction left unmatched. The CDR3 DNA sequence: TGTGCCAGCAGCCACCCGGGACAGTCCTACGAGCAGTACTTC. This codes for CASSHPGQSYEQYF. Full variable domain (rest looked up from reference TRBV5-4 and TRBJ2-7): ETGVTQSPTHLIKTRGQQVTLRCSSQSGHNTVSWYQQALGQGPQFIFQYYREEENGRGNFPPRFSGLQFPNYSSELNVNALELDDSALYLCASSHPGQSYEQYFGPGTRLTVT.